Listed here are 17 T cell receptor beta chains from one sample, sequenced in a study of T-cell reconstitution after alpha-beta-depleted transplantation in children. Unique molecular identifiers were incorporated during preparation of the TCRbeta library. TCRdb itself ran the PCR reads through MiXCR, one entry per CDR3 protein. The sample records approximately 340,000 distinct CDR3 sequences, around a tenth being singletons. The starting material was PBMCs from the stem cell graft donor, obtained from the stem cell graft. The receptors shown here come from a human donor who donated a stem cell graft to a child with acute lymphoblastic leukemia.

V and J are TRBV10-3 and TRBJ1-1, with TRBD1 identical over 8 bases. Losses at the gene ends were 6 bases for V and 7 bases for J; bases not matched to a gene: 10. Germline V CDR1 and CDR2: ENHRY, SYGVKD. This CDR3 spans 14 amino acids. CDR3 in amino acids: CAIRLDRTGSEAFF. CDR3 coding DNA: TGTGCCATCAGACTCGATCGGACAGGGAGTGAAGCTTTCTTT.

This clonotype was counted only a few times. This chain connects TRBV4-2 to TRBJ2-7, with TRBD1 as a possible D gene (5 bases). CDR1 is LGHNA and CDR2 is YNFKEQ in the germline V gene. V was clipped by 8 bases and J by 0 bases, with 11 bases between them. The CDR3 consists of 13 residues. The CDR3 sequence is CASATGYSYEQYF. CDR3 nucleotides: TGTGCCAGCGCCACAGGTTACTCCTACGAGCAGTACTTC.

This clonotype has more than one count but fewer than ten. V is TRBV7-9 and J is TRBJ2-3, with TRBD2 as a possible D gene (6 bases). V lost 1 base, J lost 3 bases, and 11 bases lay in between. Germline V gene lookup returns CDR1 SEHNR and CDR2 FQNEAQ (reference sequence). The CDR3 runs 15 residues. The chain's CDR3 is CASSLVAGRTDTQYF. DNA of the CDR3: TGTGCCAGCAGCTTAGTTGCGGGAAGAACAGATACGCAGTATTTT.

This clonotype was seen a handful of times. The V call is TRBV20-1, the J call TRBJ2-7; a weak D match, TRBD2 (6 bases). CDR1 is DFQATT, CDR2 SNEGSKA, per germline (reference sequence). This CDR3 has 16 amino acids. V was trimmed by 3 bases and J by 8 bases, leaving 26 bases between them. CDR3 in DNA: TGCAGTGCTAGTAGGTCCCAGCCGGAGGGCCCCGGGAAGCAGTACTTC. This encodes CSASRSQPEGPGKQYF.

This clonotype was recorded a few times. The chain joins TRBV14 to TRBJ2-1, with a tentative D call TRBD2 (6 bases). Germline loops: CDR1 SGHDN, CDR2 FVKESK. Trimming took 3 bases from V and 3 from J, leaving 12 bases between them. The CDR3 contains 15 residues. CDR3 loop: CASSHFRGIYNEQFF. The CDR3 nucleotides are TGTGCCAGCAGCCATTTTCGCGGGATCTACAATGAGCAGTTCTTC.

V usage is TRBV20-1 and J usage is TRBJ2-7, with TRBD1 identical over 9 bases. The CDR3 has 13 amino acids. J gave up 5 bases and V 3 bases, and 5 bases lay outside the gene matches. Germline CDR1 and CDR2: DFQATT and SNEGSKA (reference sequence). The CDR3 coding sequence is TGCAGTGCTAGGGGGGACAGGGACCACGAGCAGTACTTC. Its translation: CSARGDRDHEQYF.

This clonotype was detected ten times or more. The chain is built from TRBV7-9 and TRBJ1-1; D unclear. The germline CDR1 and CDR2 sequences are SEHNR and FQNEAQ (reference sequence). V was shortened by 1 base and J by 0 bases, with 3 bases between the two germline ends. CDR3 length: 13 residues. This CDR3 reads CASSLGMNTEAFF. The CDR3, as DNA: TGTGCCAGCAGCTTAGGGATGAACACTGAAGCTTTCTTT.

This clonotype was observed many times. V is TRBV20-1 and J is TRBJ2-1, with 9 positions matching TRBD2. V gave up 6 bases and J gave up 2 bases; unmatched junction bases: 8. The germline gives CDR1 DFQATT, CDR2 SNEGSKA (reference sequence). The CDR3 runs to 15 residues. The DNA of the CDR3 is TGCAGTGCCCGGGGGGAGCGGGAGGCCTACAATGAGCAGTTCTTC. Translated, it gives CSARGEREAYNEQFF.

This clonotype was picked up many times. This chain joins TRBV12-3 or TRBV12-4 and TRBJ2-7; 13 bases map to TRBD2. The junction had 2 bases not matched to a gene; V was cut back by 5 bases and J by 4 bases. The CDR3 loop spans 14 amino acids. CDR3 loop: CASSGTSGAYEQYF. The CDR3, as DNA: TGTGCCAGCAGTGGGACTAGCGGGGCTTACGAGCAGTACTTC.

The V gene is TRBV5-1, the J gene TRBJ1-2; 7 nucleotides align to TRBD1. Germline V lookup: CDR1 SGHRS, CDR2 YFSETQ. Trimming took 7 bases from V and 7 from J; bases not matched to a gene: 13. The CDR3 is made up of 14 amino acids. The CDR3 region is CASRPREGAIGYTF. Written as DNA, the CDR3 is TGCGCCAGCCGACCCAGAGAGGGGGCGATTGGCTACACCTTC.

The chain combines TRBV18 with TRBJ2-7; D is perhaps TRBD2 (6 bases). V was pared by 1 base and J by 0 bases, with 19 bases between. Germline CDR1 reads KGHSH; CDR2 reads LQKENI. The length of the CDR3 is 18 residues. This chain's CDR3 is CASSPRWSGTSSSYEQYF. The CDR3 DNA sequence: TGTGCCAGCTCACCACGATGGTCAGGGACTTCCTCCTCCTACGAGCAGTACTTC.

The gene calls are TRBV5-1 and TRBJ2-2, with D perhaps TRBD2 (6 bases). Germline lookup yields CDR1 SGHRS and CDR2 YFSETQ. The CDR3 has 16 amino acids. The V end lost 3 bases, the J end lost 4 bases, and 16 bases lay between the germline ends. For the CDR3, the DNA is TGCGCCAGCAGCTGGAGAACGGGAGTGGGCACCGGGGAGCTGTTTTTT. Its translation is CASSWRTGVGTGELFF.

The V and J genes are TRBV7-9 and TRBJ2-3; D is uncertain. Trimming removed 3 bases at V and 2 bases at J, with 9 bases between. CDR3 length: 14 residues. CDR1 is SEHNR, CDR2 FQNEAQ, per germline (reference sequence). The DNA for the CDR3 is TGTGCCAGCAGCTTCGGTTTTTCCACAGATACGCAGTATTTT. This encodes CASSFGFSTDTQYF.

The chain couples TRBV5-5 to TRBJ1-1, with 10 positions matching TRBD1. V lost 2 bases to trimming and J lost 7 bases; unmatched junction nucleotides: 5. The CDR3 extends over 14 amino acids. The germline V gene has CDR1 SGHKS and CDR2 YYEKEE (reference sequence). The CDR3 sequence: CASSFDRGLGEAFF. For the CDR3, the DNA is TGTGCCAGCAGCTTCGACAGGGGGCTTGGTGAAGCTTTCTTT.

This clonotype has a count of ten or more. The chain links TRBV7-2 to TRBJ2-1, with no clear D. Trimming removed 1 base at V and 5 bases at J, with 9 bases between. This CDR3 is built from 14 residues. Germline V gene data show CDR1 as SGHTA and CDR2 as FQGNSA. In nucleotides, the CDR3 is TGTGCCAGCAGCTTAGTCGGACCGGACAATGAGCAGTTCTTC. As protein: CASSLVGPDNEQFF.

This clonotype was detected ten times or more. The rearrangement joins TRBV28 to TRBJ2-1, with TRBD2 identical over 9 bases. Germline V gene sequence: CDR1 MDHEN, CDR2 SYDVKM. With 2 bases clipped from V and 6 bases from J, the junction kept 8 bases outside the gene matches. The CDR3 length is 16 residues. CDR3: CASSLIVAGVGNEQFF. In DNA form, the CDR3 reads TGTGCCAGCAGTTTAATTGTAGCGGGAGTGGGCAATGAGCAGTTCTTC.

The J gene is TRBJ1-5, the V gene TRBV12-3 or TRBV12-4; the D is unclear. Trimming cost V 8 bases and J 4 bases, with 12 bases left between them. The length of the CDR3 is 13 residues. The CDR3 nucleotides read TGTGCCAGCTTTGAGGGCCCAAATCAGCCCCAGCATTTT. It encodes CASFEGPNQPQHF.